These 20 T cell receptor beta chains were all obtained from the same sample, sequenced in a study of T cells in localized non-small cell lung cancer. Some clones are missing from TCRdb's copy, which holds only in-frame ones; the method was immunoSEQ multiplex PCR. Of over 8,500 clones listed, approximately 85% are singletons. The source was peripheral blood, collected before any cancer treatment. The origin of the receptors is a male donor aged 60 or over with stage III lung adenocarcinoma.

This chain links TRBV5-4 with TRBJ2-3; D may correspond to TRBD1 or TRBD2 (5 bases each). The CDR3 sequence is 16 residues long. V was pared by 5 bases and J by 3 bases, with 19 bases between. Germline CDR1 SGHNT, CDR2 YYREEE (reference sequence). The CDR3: CASSFPGTIGTDTQYF. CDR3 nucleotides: TGTGCCAGCAGTTTTCCCGGGACCATAGGGACAGATACGCAGTATTTT.

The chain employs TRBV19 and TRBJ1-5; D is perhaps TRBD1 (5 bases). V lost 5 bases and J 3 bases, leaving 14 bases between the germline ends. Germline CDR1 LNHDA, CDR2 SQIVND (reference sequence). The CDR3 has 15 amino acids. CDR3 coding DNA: TGTGCCAGTAGTGATGACAGCTTTAACAATCAGCCCCAGCATTTT. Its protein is CASSDDSFNNQPQHF.

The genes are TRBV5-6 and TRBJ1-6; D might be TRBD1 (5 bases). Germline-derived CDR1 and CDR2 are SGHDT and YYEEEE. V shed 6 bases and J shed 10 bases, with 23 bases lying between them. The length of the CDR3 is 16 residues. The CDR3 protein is CASNILGGGSRSPLHF. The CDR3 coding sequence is TGTGCCAGCAACATCCTGGGGGGGGGTTCAAGGTCACCCCTCCACTTT.

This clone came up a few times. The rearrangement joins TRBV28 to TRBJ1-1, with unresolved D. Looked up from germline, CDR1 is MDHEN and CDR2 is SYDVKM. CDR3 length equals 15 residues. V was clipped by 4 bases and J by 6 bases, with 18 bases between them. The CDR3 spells CASSSPPRSWSEAFF. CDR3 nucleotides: TGTGCCAGCAGTTCCCCTCCTCGGTCGTGGTCTGAAGCTTTCTTT.

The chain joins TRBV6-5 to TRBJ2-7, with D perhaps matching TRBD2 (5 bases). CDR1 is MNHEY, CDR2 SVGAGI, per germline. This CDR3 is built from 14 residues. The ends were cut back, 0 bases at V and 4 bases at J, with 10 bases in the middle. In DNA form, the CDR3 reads TGTGCCAGCAGTTACTCACTAGGCGATTACGAGCAGTACTTC. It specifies CASSYSLGDYEQYF.

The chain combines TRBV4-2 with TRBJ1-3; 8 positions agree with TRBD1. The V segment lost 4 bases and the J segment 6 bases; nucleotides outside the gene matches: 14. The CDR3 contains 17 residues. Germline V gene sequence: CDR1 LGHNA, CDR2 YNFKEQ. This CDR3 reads CASSPHAGDRQENTIYF. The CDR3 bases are TGTGCCAGCAGCCCCCACGCCGGGGACAGGCAAGAAAACACCATATATTTT.

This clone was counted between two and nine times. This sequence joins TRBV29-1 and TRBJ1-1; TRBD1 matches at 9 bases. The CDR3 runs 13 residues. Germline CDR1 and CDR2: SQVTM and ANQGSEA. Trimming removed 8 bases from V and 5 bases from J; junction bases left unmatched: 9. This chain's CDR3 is CSMDRGVGTEAFF. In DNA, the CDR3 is TGCAGCATGGACAGGGGAGTGGGGACTGAAGCTTTCTTT.

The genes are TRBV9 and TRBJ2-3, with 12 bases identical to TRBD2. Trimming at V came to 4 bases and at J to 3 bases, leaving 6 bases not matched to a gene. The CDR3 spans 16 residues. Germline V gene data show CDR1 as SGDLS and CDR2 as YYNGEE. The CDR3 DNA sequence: TGTGCCAGCAGCCTGACTAGCGGGAGCGGGACAGATACGCAGTATTTT. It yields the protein CASSLTSGSGTDTQYF.

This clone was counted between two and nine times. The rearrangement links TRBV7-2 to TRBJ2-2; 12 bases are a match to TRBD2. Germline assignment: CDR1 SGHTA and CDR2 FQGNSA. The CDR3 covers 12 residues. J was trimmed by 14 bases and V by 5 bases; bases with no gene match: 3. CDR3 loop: CASSRTSGALFF. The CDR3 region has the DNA TGTGCCAGCAGCCGGACTAGCGGGGCCCTGTTTTTT.

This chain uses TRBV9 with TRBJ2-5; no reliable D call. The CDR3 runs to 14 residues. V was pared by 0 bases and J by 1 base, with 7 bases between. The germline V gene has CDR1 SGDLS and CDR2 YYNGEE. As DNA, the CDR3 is TGTGCCAGCAGCGTAGAGGCGGCCCAAGAGACCCAGTACTTC. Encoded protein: CASSVEAAQETQYF.

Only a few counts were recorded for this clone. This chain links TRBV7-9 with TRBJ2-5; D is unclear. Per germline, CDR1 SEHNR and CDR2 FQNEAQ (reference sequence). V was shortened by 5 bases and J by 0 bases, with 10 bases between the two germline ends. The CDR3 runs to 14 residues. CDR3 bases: TGTGCCAGCAGCCATCCACTATACCAAGAGACCCAGTACTTC. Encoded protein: CASSHPLYQETQYF.

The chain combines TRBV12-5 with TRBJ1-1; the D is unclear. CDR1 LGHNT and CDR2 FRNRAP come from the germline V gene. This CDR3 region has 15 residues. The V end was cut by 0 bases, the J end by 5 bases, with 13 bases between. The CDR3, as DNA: TGTGCTAGTGGTTTGGTACTGGGTAGGAAAACTGAAGCTTTCTTT. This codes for CASGLVLGRKTEAFF.

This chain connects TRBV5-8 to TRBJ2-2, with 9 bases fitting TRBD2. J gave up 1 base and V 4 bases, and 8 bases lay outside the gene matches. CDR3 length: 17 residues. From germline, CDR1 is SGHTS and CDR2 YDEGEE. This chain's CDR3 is CASSPGTSSWNTGELFF. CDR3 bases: TGTGCCAGCAGCCCCGGGACTAGCAGTTGGAACACCGGGGAGCTGTTTTTT.

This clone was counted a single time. CDR3 in DNA: TGTGCCAGCAGCTTAGCACAGGGGTTCCACGAGCAGTACTTC. Amino acids: CASSLAQGFHEQYF. This chain connects TRBV7-2 to TRBJ2-7; 7 bases line up with TRBD1. The CDR3 is 14 residues long. Germline CDR1 SGHTA, CDR2 FQGNSA. Trimming at V came to 0 bases and at J to 5 bases, leaving 4 bases not matched to a gene.

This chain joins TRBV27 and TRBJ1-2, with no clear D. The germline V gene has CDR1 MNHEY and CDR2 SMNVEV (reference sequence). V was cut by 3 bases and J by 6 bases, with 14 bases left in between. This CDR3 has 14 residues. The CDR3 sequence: CASSFGPHPNGYTF. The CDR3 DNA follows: TGTGCCAGCAGTTTTGGACCGCACCCAAATGGCTACACCTTC.

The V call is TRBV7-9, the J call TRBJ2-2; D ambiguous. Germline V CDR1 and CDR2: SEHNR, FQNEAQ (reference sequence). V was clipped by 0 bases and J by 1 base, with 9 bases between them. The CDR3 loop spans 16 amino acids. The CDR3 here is CASSLAMAGNTGELFF. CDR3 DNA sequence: TGTGCCAGCAGCTTAGCAATGGCAGGGAACACCGGGGAGCTGTTTTTT.

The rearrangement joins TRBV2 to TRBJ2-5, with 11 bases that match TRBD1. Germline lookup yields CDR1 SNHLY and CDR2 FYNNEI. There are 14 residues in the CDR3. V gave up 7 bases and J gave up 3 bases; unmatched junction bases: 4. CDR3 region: CASTRGQGEETQYF. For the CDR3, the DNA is TGTGCCAGCACCCGGGGACAGGGGGAAGAGACCCAGTACTTC.

CDR3 residues: CASSLGGSGGEQFF. The DNA for the CDR3 is TGTGCCAGCAGCTTAGGAGGTAGCGGGGGAGAGCAGTTCTTC. The V and J genes are TRBV7-6 and TRBJ2-1; TRBD2 matches at 9 bases. This CDR3 has 14 residues. Per the germline V gene, CDR1 is SGHVS and CDR2 is FNYEAQ. V dropped 1 base and J dropped 10; count of bases not matched to a gene: 5.

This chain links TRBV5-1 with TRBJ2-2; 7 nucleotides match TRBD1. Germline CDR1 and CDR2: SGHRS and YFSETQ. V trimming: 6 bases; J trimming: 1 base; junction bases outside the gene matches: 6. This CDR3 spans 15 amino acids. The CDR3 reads CASTMGQQNTGELFF. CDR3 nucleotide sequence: TGCGCCAGCACTATGGGACAGCAGAACACCGGGGAGCTGTTTTTT.

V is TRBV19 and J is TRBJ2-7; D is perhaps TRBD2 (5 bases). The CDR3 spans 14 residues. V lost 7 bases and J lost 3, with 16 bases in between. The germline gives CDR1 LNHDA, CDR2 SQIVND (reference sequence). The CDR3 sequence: CASTGTSKGYEQYF. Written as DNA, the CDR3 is TGTGCCAGTACGGGAACCTCTAAAGGCTACGAGCAGTACTTC.